A selection of T cell receptor beta chains follows, all from one sample in a study of T cell repertoires in cytomegalovirus infection. TCRdb analysed the reads with MiXCR anew, one entry per CDR3 protein. The sample lists about 130,000 distinct CDR3 sequences; more than 7% were seen once. The sample consisted of PBMCs. All receptors derive from a human donor in good health (CMV status not recorded). Some clones in this sample may be carry-over from other donors' samples. CDR3s include the opening cysteine and the closing phenylalanine or tryptophan. Fields, in order: D gene, clone size, J gene, V gene, CDR3 DNA, CDR3 protein. A D gene is named only where the DNA matches it firmly. The size field is filled for only some rows; it gives once, few, many or a size class.

D gene: TRBD1
clone size: NA
J gene: TRBJ2-1
V gene: TRBV18
CDR3 DNA: TGTGCCAGCTCCCAGGGACAGGCGATTAACAATGAGCAGTTCTTC
CDR3 protein: CASSQGQAINNEQFF

D gene: NA
clone size: medium-sized
J gene: TRBJ1-5
V gene: TRBV7-2
CDR3 DNA: TGTGCCAGCAGCTCGGCCCTAAATAGCAATCAGCCCCAGCATTTT
CDR3 protein: CASSSALNSNQPQHF

D gene: NA
clone size: few
J gene: TRBJ2-3
V gene: TRBV6-5
CDR3 DNA: TGTGCCAGCAGTCACAGGTCCGGTGGCACAGATACGCAGTATTTT
CDR3 protein: CASSHRSGGTDTQYF

D gene: TRBD1
clone size: many
J gene: TRBJ1-2
V gene: TRBV5-6
CDR3 DNA: TGTGCCAGCAGCTTGGGGGACAGGACCTATGGCTACACCTTC
CDR3 protein: CASSLGDRTYGYTF

D gene: TRBD1
clone size: many
J gene: TRBJ1-2
V gene: TRBV7-2
CDR3 DNA: TGTGCCAGCAGCTTACAGGGGGCTCAGTATGGCTACACCTTC
CDR3 protein: CASSLQGAQYGYTF

D gene: NA
clone size: many
J gene: TRBJ1-1
V gene: TRBV6-6
CDR3 DNA: TGTGCCAGCAGTTATTCGGGAGCAGACACTGAAGCTTTCTTT
CDR3 protein: CASSYSGADTEAFF

D gene: NA
clone size: few
J gene: TRBJ1-4
V gene: TRBV5-1
CDR3 DNA: TGCGCCAGCAGCTTCGGGACAAGAGATGAAAAACTGTTTTTT
CDR3 protein: CASSFGTRDEKLFF

D gene: NA
clone size: few
J gene: TRBJ1-2
V gene: TRBV7-4
CDR3 DNA: TGTGCCAGCAGCTTAGATGGACATCTGGCCGGCGCCTATGGCTACACCTTC
CDR3 protein: CASSLDGHLAGAYGYTF

D gene: TRBD2
clone size: many
J gene: TRBJ2-7
V gene: TRBV20-1
CDR3 DNA: TGCAGTGCACAGAGCGCCTCTAGCGGGGGACTATACGAGCAGTACTTC
CDR3 protein: CSAQSASSGGLYEQYF

D gene: NA
clone size: many
J gene: TRBJ2-7
V gene: TRBV7-2
CDR3 DNA: TGTGCCAGCAGCTTACGGACGGAGTCCTACGAGCAGTACTTC
CDR3 protein: CASSLRTESYEQYF

D gene: NA
clone size: many
J gene: TRBJ1-5
V gene: TRBV27
CDR3 DNA: TGTGCCAGCAGTTATACGGGGTTGGGTCAGCCCCAGCATTTT
CDR3 protein: CASSYTGLGQPQHF

D gene: TRBD1
clone size: many
J gene: TRBJ1-5
V gene: TRBV5-5
CDR3 DNA: TGTGCCAGCAGCTTTAGCGGGACAGGGGATCAGCCCCAGCATTTT
CDR3 protein: CASSFSGTGDQPQHF

D gene: TRBD1
clone size: NA
J gene: TRBJ2-7
V gene: TRBV27
CDR3 DNA: TGTGCCAGCAGCCCAAGGGGACAGGGGGCTTACGAGCAGTACTTC
CDR3 protein: CASSPRGQGAYEQYF